These 26 T cell receptor beta chains originate from one sample sequenced in a study of shared clonotypes between healthy human individuals. Assay used: immunoSEQ multiplex PCR; TCRdb lists only in-frame clones, some missing. The sample yields 400,000 to 600,000 clones, nearly 80% seen once. Input material: PBMCs. All receptors come from a middle-aged woman in good health. Some clones in this sample may be carry-over from other donors' samples.

This clone was detected only once. This chain joins TRBV2 and TRBJ1-5; no reliable D call. Germline V lookup: CDR1 SNHLY, CDR2 FYNNEI. Trimming took 6 bases from V and 0 from J, leaving 9 bases between them. The CDR3 covers 14 residues. CDR3: CASSPLNSNQPQHF. The CDR3 region has the DNA TGTGCCAGCAGCCCACTAAATAGCAATCAGCCCCAGCATTTT. Supplemented by reference TRBV2 and TRBJ1-5, the full variable domain reads EPEVTQTPSHQVTQMGQEVILRCVPISNHLYFYWYRQILGQKVEFLVSFYNNEISEKSEIFDDQFSVERPDGSNFTLKIRSTKLEDSAMYFCASSPLNSNQPQHFGDGTRLSIL.

The rearrangement links TRBV7-3 to TRBJ2-2; the match to TRBD2 covers 8 bases. Germline loops: CDR1 SGHTA, CDR2 FQGTGA. The CDR3 runs to 14 residues. Unmatched junction bases numbered 3, after V lost 6 bases and J lost 3 bases. CDR3 sequence: CASRPGRDTGELFF. As DNA, the CDR3 is TGTGCCAGCAGACCCGGGAGGGACACCGGGGAGCTGTTTTTT. Full variable domain (remainder filled in from reference TRBV7-3 and TRBJ2-2): GAGVSQTPSNKVTEKGKYVELRCDPISGHTALYWYRQSLGQGPEFLIYFQGTGAADDSGLPNDRFFAVRPEGSVSTLKIQRTERGDSAVYLCASRPGRDTGELFFGEGSRLTVL.

V is TRBV7-3 and J is TRBJ2-1; possibly TRBD1 or TRBD2 for D (5 bases each). This CDR3 contains 15 residues. CDR1 and CDR2 from the germline V gene are SGHTA and FQGTGA. With 5 bases removed from V and 8 bases from J, the gap between germline ends came to 19 bases. The CDR3 bases are TGTGCCAGCAGCCCCAGAGGGACGAGGGAAGATGAGCAGTTCTTC. Protein product: CASSPRGTREDEQFF.

The chain combines TRBV7-3 with TRBJ2-5; D remains ambiguous. The germline V gene has CDR1 SGHTA and CDR2 FQGTGA. CDR3 length: 13 residues. With 1 base removed from V and 5 bases from J, the gap between germline ends came to 8 bases. The CDR3 region has the DNA TGTGCCAGCAGCTTAAAACCCATGGAGACCCAGTACTTC. This codes for CASSLKPMETQYF.

With respect to this clone: Other DNA sequences within the sample encode an identical CDR3. The J gene is TRBJ1-2, the V gene TRBV5-4; no firm D call. Trimming cost V 0 bases and J 2 bases, with 5 bases left between them. CDR1 is SGHNT, CDR2 YYREEE, per germline (reference sequence). The CDR3 has 13 amino acids. CDR3 sequence reads: CASSLDTNYGYTF. In DNA, the CDR3 is TGTGCCAGCAGCTTGGACACAAACTATGGCTACACCTTC.

The V gene is TRBV9, the J gene TRBJ1-2; a weak D match, TRBD1 (5 bases). The CDR3 consists of 15 residues. V was cut by 2 bases and J by 0 bases, with 11 bases left in between. Per germline, CDR1 SGDLS and CDR2 YYNGEE. CDR3 loop: CASSVGGPANYGYTF. The CDR3 DNA follows: TGTGCCAGCAGCGTCGGGGGACCAGCTAACTATGGCTACACCTTC.

This clone was seen repeatedly, ten times or more. V usage is TRBV5-4 and J usage is TRBJ1-4; D is ambiguous. V dropped 0 bases and J dropped 5 bases, with 14 bases sitting between them. Germline V gene lookup returns CDR1 SGHNT and CDR2 YYREEE (reference sequence). This CDR3 is built from 16 residues. The DNA for the CDR3 is TGTGCCAGCAGCTTGGCCCCCGCGAAGATGAATGAAAAACTGTTTTTT. Translated, it gives CASSLAPAKMNEKLFF.

The chain links TRBV19 to TRBJ2-2; 12 bases align to TRBD1. V shed 6 bases, J shed 2 bases, and the junction held 4 bases outside the gene matches. The CDR3 extends over 16 amino acids. Germline CDR1 is LNHDA and CDR2 is SQIVND (reference sequence). The CDR3 coding sequence is TGTGCCAGTAGGCCGGGGACAGGGGGCAACACCGGGGAGCTGTTTTTT. Amino acid sequence: CASRPGTGGNTGELFF. Full variable domain (outside the CDR3, taken from reference TRBV19 and TRBJ2-2): DGGITQSPKYLFRKEGQNVTLSCEQNLNHDAMYWYRQDPGQGLRLIYYSQIVNDFQKGDIAEGYSVSREKKESFPLTVTSAQKNPTAFYLCASRPGTGGNTGELFFGEGSRLTVL.

This sequence joins TRBV19 and TRBJ2-7; unclear D gene. With 4 bases removed from V and 3 bases from J, the gap between germline ends came to 13 bases. This CDR3 has 14 amino acids. The germline CDR1 and CDR2 sequences are LNHDA and SQIVND (reference sequence). DNA for the CDR3: TGTGCCAGTAGTAGCGGCCGCCTTGGCTACGAGCAGTACTTC. As protein: CASSSGRLGYEQYF.

The J gene is TRBJ2-2, the V gene TRBV5-1; 8 positions agree with TRBD1. V trimming: 4 bases; J trimming: 0 bases; junction bases outside the gene matches: 8. This CDR3 has 17 amino acids. Germline V lookup: CDR1 SGHRS, CDR2 YFSETQ. This CDR3 reads CASSAGQGGSNTGELFF. The CDR3 DNA reads TGCGCCAGCAGCGCCGGACAGGGAGGATCGAACACCGGGGAGCTGTTTTTT.

This sequence joins TRBV11-3 and TRBJ2-2, with D unclear. Germline lookup yields CDR1 SGHNT and CDR2 YENEEA. The V end lost 4 bases, the J end lost 2 bases, and 11 bases lay between the germline ends. The CDR3 covers 15 residues. The CDR3 region is CASSSWAHNTGELFF. As DNA, the CDR3 is TGTGCCAGCAGCTCGTGGGCACATAACACCGGGGAGCTGTTTTTT. Full variable domain (remainder filled in from reference TRBV11-3 and TRBJ2-2): EAGVVQSPRYKIIEKKQPVAFWCNPISGHNTLYWYLQNLGQGPELLIRYENEEAVDDSQLPKDRFSAERLKGVDSTLKIQPAELGDSAVYLCASSSWAHNTGELFFGEGSRLTVL.

J is TRBJ1-5 and V is TRBV19; the match to TRBD1 covers 8 bases. The V gene end was trimmed by 9 bases and the J gene end by 4 bases; junction bases not matched to a gene: 8. Germline V gives CDR1 LNHDA, CDR2 SQIVND (reference sequence). The CDR3 spans 14 residues. In nucleotides, the CDR3 is TGTGCCAGCCGAAAAGGACAGGGTAATCAGCCCCAGCATTTT. This encodes CASRKGQGNQPQHF.

About this clone itself: It may be a read error: a sequence one base away is much more abundant. The chain has TRBV7-3 and TRBJ2-7; 7 nucleotides match TRBD1. The CDR3 is made up of 12 amino acids. Germline CDR1 reads SGHTA; CDR2 reads FQGTGA. The junction had 11 bases not matched to a gene; V was cut back by 8 bases and J by 10 bases. The CDR3 region has the DNA TGTGCCAGCCGCGAGACAGGGAGCGAACAGTACTTC. Its translation: CASRETGSEQYF.

The J gene is TRBJ2-1, the V gene TRBV5-4; maybe TRBD2 (5 bases). CDR1 and CDR2 (germline): SGHNT, YYREEE (reference sequence). The V and J ends lost 4 bases and 0 bases respectively, with 11 bases between them. CDR3 length: 15 residues. Here the CDR3 reads CASSLALSSYNEQFF. Written as DNA, the CDR3 is TGTGCCAGCAGCCTAGCCCTGAGCTCCTACAATGAGCAGTTCTTC.

J is TRBJ2-2 and V is TRBV5-1; no firm D call. CDR1 is SGHRS and CDR2 is YFSETQ in the germline V gene. The CDR3 consists of 15 residues. V lost 1 base to trimming and J lost 7 bases, with 14 bases between them. The CDR3 protein is CASSLRLGSGGELFF. The CDR3 DNA reads as TGCGCCAGCAGCTTGAGGCTGGGTTCAGGCGGGGAGCTGTTTTTT.

V usage is TRBV13 and J usage is TRBJ2-1, with 7 nucleotides matching TRBD2. CDR3 length equals 16 residues. V dropped 6 bases and J dropped 0; count of bases not matched to a gene: 8. The germline V gene encodes CDR1 PRHDT and CDR2 FYEKMQ (reference sequence). The CDR3 sequence: CASRSLAASSYNEQFF. In DNA form, the CDR3 reads TGTGCCAGCAGATCCCTAGCGGCAAGCTCCTACAATGAGCAGTTCTTC.

V usage is TRBV5-8 and J usage is TRBJ2-7; 8 bases fit TRBD1. This CDR3 is built from 18 residues. V lost 1 base, J lost 3 bases, and 15 bases stayed unmatched. Per the germline V gene, CDR1 is SGHTS and CDR2 is YDEGEE. Here the CDR3 reads CASSLYPPRTGLYYEQYF. The CDR3, as DNA: TGTGCCAGCAGCTTGTACCCCCCCCGGACAGGGTTGTACTACGAGCAGTACTTC.

This chain links TRBV10-1 with TRBJ2-3, with TRBD1 matching 8 bases. The CDR3 is 13 residues long. V was clipped by 5 bases and J by 8 bases; unmatched bases: 6. CDR1 is WNHNN and CDR2 is SYGVQD in the germline V gene (reference sequence). The CDR3 sequence: CASSQDREGTQYF. In DNA, the CDR3 is TGCGCCAGCAGTCAGGACAGGGAAGGTACGCAGTATTTT.

The V call is TRBV10-2, the J call TRBJ1-5; the D is unclear. CDR3 length equals 13 residues. V lost 3 bases to trimming and J lost 7 bases, with 10 bases between them. Germline CDR1 and CDR2: WSHSY and SAAADI. CDR3: CASSEAVRQPQHF. The DNA for the CDR3 is TGCGCCAGCAGTGAAGCGGTCAGACAGCCCCAGCATTTT.

This clone was detected a few times. The chain uses TRBV11-3 and TRBJ1-3; D may be TRBD1 (5 bases). This CDR3 is 15 amino acids long. V was pared by 0 bases and J by 6 bases, with 12 bases between. Germline CDR1 is SGHNT and CDR2 is YENEEA. The CDR3 loop reads CASSLDRGGENTIYF. The CDR3 DNA is TGTGCCAGCAGCTTAGATCGCGGGGGTGAAAACACCATATATTTT.

This clone was detected a few times. Within the sample, other DNA sequences also encode this same CDR3. The gene calls are TRBV19 and TRBJ1-2; weak D call: TRBD1 (5 bases). Germline-derived CDR1 and CDR2 are LNHDA and SQIVND (reference sequence). This CDR3 comprises 15 residues. V was clipped by 8 bases and J by 5 bases, with 21 bases between them. The CDR3 region is CASSPFQGLWYGYTF. The CDR3 coding sequence is TGTGCCAGTTCCCCGTTTCAGGGACTTTGGTATGGCTACACCTTC. The full variable domain, completed using reference TRBV19 and TRBJ1-2, is DGGITQSPKYLFRKEGQNVTLSCEQNLNHDAMYWYRQDPGQGLRLIYYSQIVNDFQKGDIAEGYSVSREKKESFPLTVTSAQKNPTAFYLCASSPFQGLWYGYTFGSGTRLTVV.

This chain links TRBV2 with TRBJ2-1; 10 bases match TRBD2. J was trimmed by 7 bases and V by 5 bases; bases with no gene match: 8. Germline loops: CDR1 SNHLY, CDR2 FYNNEI. The CDR3 consists of 15 residues. The CDR3 loop reads CASSTLAGAVNEQFF. The DNA for the CDR3 is TGTGCCAGCAGTACGCTAGCGGGAGCTGTGAATGAGCAGTTCTTC. The variable domain in full, completed from reference TRBV2 and TRBJ2-1, reads EPEVTQTPSHQVTQMGQEVILRCVPISNHLYFYWYRQILGQKVEFLVSFYNNEISEKSEIFDDQFSVERPDGSNFTLKIRSTKLEDSAMYFCASSTLAGAVNEQFFGPGTRLTVL.

The genes are TRBV21-1 and TRBJ2-7; the D call of TRBD2 is as the table states it, not checked on the DNA. TRBV21-1 is a recognized pseudogene. The CDR3 sequence is 14 residues long. The CDR3 protein is CASSRGTRPLEQYF. Here the CDR3 DNA reads TGTGCCAGCAGCCGTGGGACTAGACCCCTCGAGCAGTACTTC.

This sequence joins TRBV7-6 and TRBJ2-1; D possibly corresponds to TRBD2 (6 bases). The V and J ends lost 4 bases and 5 bases respectively, with 18 bases between them. This CDR3 is 16 amino acids long. The germline V gene encodes CDR1 SGHVS and CDR2 FNYEAQ. Written as DNA, the CDR3 is TGTGCCAGCAGCTCATCCCCCCAGCGGGCCAACAATGAGCAGTTCTTC. Translated: CASSSSPQRANNEQFF.

J is TRBJ2-3 and V is TRBV5-4, with 13 positions matching TRBD2. The V gene end was trimmed by 3 bases and the J gene end by 5 bases; junction bases not matched to a gene: 3. Per germline, CDR1 SGHNT and CDR2 YYREEE (reference sequence). The CDR3 is 15 amino acids. The CDR3 region has the DNA TGTGCCAGCAGCTCGGGACTAGCGGGAAAAGATACGCAGTATTTT. Its translation is CASSSGLAGKDTQYF.

The genes are TRBV28 and TRBJ2-2; D is unclear. Between the trimmed V and J ends, which lost 2 bases and 5 bases, there was a span of 3 bases. In germline, CDR1 is MDHEN, CDR2 SYDVKM. The CDR3 spans 12 residues. CDR3 DNA sequence: TGTGCCAGCAGTTTAAGGACCGGGGAGCTGTTTTTT. Amino acid sequence: CASSLRTGELFF.